The 32 T cell receptor beta chains in this list originate from one sample, sequenced in a study of blood T cell repertoires in COVID-19. Generated by immunoSEQ multiplex PCR, the TCRdb table keeps only in-frame clones and is missing some. The data hold about 36,000 clones, with around four fifths observed a single time. The sequenced material came from peripheral blood. The receptors were sampled from a human donor in a cohort sampled during active or convalescent COVID-19. The donor label of this sample is uncertain.

The chain links TRBV29-1 to TRBJ2-7; D is unresolved. V was clipped by 6 bases and J by 7 bases, with 25 bases between them. Germline-derived CDR1 and CDR2 are SQVTM and ANQGSEA. The CDR3 has 15 residues. The CDR3 sequence is CSVERRGAISREQYF. The CDR3 DNA reads TGCAGCGTCGAAAGACGTGGAGCTATAAGTAGAGAGCAGTACTTC.

As DNA, the CDR3 is TGTGCCACCACCGGGACAGGTGGCACAGATACGCAGTATTTT. As protein: CATTGTGGTDTQYF. This chain links TRBV24-1 with TRBJ2-3; the match to TRBD1 covers 8 bases. Germline CDR1 reads KGHDR; CDR2 reads SFDVKD. The CDR3 covers 14 residues. Trimming removed 8 bases from V and 1 base from J; junction bases left unmatched: 4.

The J gene is TRBJ1-4, the V gene TRBV4-2; the match to TRBD1 covers 8 bases. Germline CDR1 and CDR2: LGHNA and YNFKEQ. V was pared by 0 bases and J by 14 bases, with 11 bases of the junction left unmatched. The CDR3 is 15 amino acids. In DNA, the CDR3 is TGTGCCAGCAGCCAAGACCCCCAGGGGGCAGTACAGCTGTTTTTT. As protein: CASSQDPQGAVQLFF.

This clone has just one count. V is TRBV6-5 and J is TRBJ2-3; D remains unclear. Germline assignment: CDR1 MNHEY and CDR2 SVGAGI. This CDR3 is built from 16 residues. The V end was cut by 3 bases, the J end by 6 bases, with 19 bases between. The CDR3 protein is CASSYMGRNPRDTQYF. In DNA, the CDR3 is TGTGCCAGCAGTTATATGGGCCGGAACCCAAGGGATACGCAGTATTTT.

The V call is TRBV11-1, the J call TRBJ2-7; 10 bases align to TRBD2. Germline CDR1 and CDR2: SGHAT and FQDESV (reference sequence). V was pared by 1 base and J by 7 bases, with 7 bases of the junction left unmatched. The CDR3 covers 15 residues. The CDR3 protein is CASSLVLAGEWEQYF. DNA of the CDR3: TGTGCCAGCAGCTTAGTTCTAGCGGGGGAGTGGGAGCAGTACTTC.

The chain has TRBV6-4 and TRBJ1-1; D call uncertain. CDR3 length: 13 amino acids. V was clipped by 4 bases and J by 4 bases, with 10 bases between them. Germline V lookup: CDR1 MRHNA, CDR2 SNTAGT. The CDR3 loop reads CASSANEGTEAFF. CDR3 in DNA: TGTGCCAGCAGTGCAAATGAGGGCACTGAAGCTTTCTTT.

This clone was seen more than once but under ten times. The V gene is TRBV5-1, the J gene TRBJ2-5; 13 nucleotides align to TRBD2. V shed 7 bases and J 5 bases; nucleotides not matched to a gene: 2. CDR3 length: 13 residues. Germline-derived CDR1 and CDR2 are SGHRS and YFSETQ. Written as DNA, the CDR3 is TGCGCCAGCGGACTAGCGGGAGAGGAGACCCAGTACTTC. Residues: CASGLAGEETQYF.

The J gene is TRBJ2-7, the V gene TRBV7-2; possible D gene TRBD2, 6 bases. The V and J ends lost 4 bases and 3 bases respectively, with 13 bases between them. Germline V gene data show CDR1 as SGHTA and CDR2 as FQGNSA. This CDR3 contains 14 residues. The CDR3 nucleotides read TGTGCCAGCAGCTCCTCGCGGGACGACTACGAGCAGTACTTC. This codes for CASSSSRDDYEQYF.

The chain uses TRBV2 and TRBJ2-5, with 8 positions matching TRBD2. The germline gives CDR1 SNHLY, CDR2 FYNNEI. The CDR3 is 13 amino acids. The V gene end was trimmed by 6 bases and the J gene end by 4 bases; junction bases not matched to a gene: 4. CDR3 coding DNA: TGTGCCAGCAGAAGGACTAGCCCAGAGACCCAGTACTTC. This encodes CASRRTSPETQYF.

This clone was detected only once. The chain couples TRBV24-1 to TRBJ2-7, with 8 bases fitting TRBD2. V was clipped by 4 bases and J by 0 bases; unmatched bases: 4. There are 15 residues in the CDR3. Germline V lookup: CDR1 KGHDR, CDR2 SFDVKD. The CDR3 reads CATSERRGDSYEQYF. In DNA form, the CDR3 reads TGTGCCACCAGTGAGCGGCGGGGGGACTCCTACGAGCAGTACTTC.

The chain is built from TRBV24-1 and TRBJ2-7, with TRBD1 matching over 9 bases. The V gene's germline CDR1 is KGHDR and CDR2 SFDVKD. The CDR3 loop spans 16 amino acids. The trim removed 7 bases at V and 5 bases at J, leaving 14 bases unmatched. In DNA form, the CDR3 reads TGTGCCACCAGCCCCGATTCGGGACAGGGCATCAACGAGCAGTACTTC. Translated, it gives CATSPDSGQGINEQYF.

This clone was counted a few times. The chain carries TRBV6-5 and TRBJ1-5, with 10 nucleotides matching TRBD1. This CDR3 has 14 residues. Per germline, CDR1 MNHEY and CDR2 SVGAGI. The V gene end was trimmed by 8 bases and the J gene end by 3 bases; junction bases not matched to a gene: 4. The CDR3: CASGTGVFNQPQHF. The DNA of the CDR3 is TGTGCCAGCGGGACAGGGGTATTCAATCAGCCCCAGCATTTT.

The V gene is TRBV12-3 or TRBV12-4, the J gene TRBJ1-1; TRBD1 is a possible D gene (5 bases). The CDR3 totals 11 residues. The ends were cut back, 5 bases at V and 4 bases at J, with 5 bases in the middle. CDR3 coding DNA: TGTGCCAGCAGTCAGGGCACTGAAGCTTTCTTT. Its translation: CASSQGTEAFF.

The genes are TRBV30 and TRBJ2-7; tentative D call: TRBD2 (7 bases). Germline V gene lookup returns CDR1 GTSNPN and CDR2 SVGIG (reference sequence). V lost 0 bases and J 8 bases, leaving 14 bases between the germline ends. This CDR3 spans 13 amino acids. CDR3 coding DNA: TGTGCCTGGAGTGTATCGAACGGGGGGCAGCAGTACTTC. Its translation: CAWSVSNGGQQYF.

The V gene is TRBV24-1, the J gene TRBJ2-2; 9 bases agree with TRBD1. The length of the CDR3 is 16 residues. With 3 bases clipped from V and 2 bases from J, the junction kept 3 bases outside the gene matches. Looked up from germline, CDR1 is KGHDR and CDR2 is SFDVKD. The CDR3 DNA reads as TGTGCCACCAGTGATGGGACAGGGCCTAACACCGGGGAGCTGTTTTTT. It codes for CATSDGTGPNTGELFF.

There are a few counts of this clone. This CDR3 is also generated by other DNA sequences in the sample. The chain recombines TRBV6-1 with TRBJ2-7; D may be TRBD2 (5 bases). The CDR3 runs to 15 residues. The V gene's germline CDR1 is MNHNS and CDR2 SASEGT. Trimming pared 1 base from V and 4 bases from J, leaving 14 bases between. The CDR3 DNA is TGTGCCAGCAGTGAAGACTCCCGGGGAACATACGAGCAGTACTTC. Its translation: CASSEDSRGTYEQYF.

This clone was recorded only once. This chain connects TRBV4-1 to TRBJ2-7, with 15 bases lining up with TRBD2. CDR1 MGHRA and CDR2 YSYEKL come from the germline V gene. The V segment lost 3 bases and the J segment 2 bases; nucleotides outside the gene matches: 5. The CDR3 covers 17 residues. DNA for the CDR3: TGCGCCAGCAGCCACCTAGGGACTAGCGGGAGGACCTACGAGCAGTACTTC. This gives the protein CASSHLGTSGRTYEQYF.

V usage is TRBV24-1 and J usage is TRBJ2-5, with 9 bases matching TRBD1. Per the germline V gene, CDR1 is KGHDR and CDR2 is SFDVKD. The CDR3 extends over 15 amino acids. V shed 4 bases and J 5 bases; nucleotides not matched to a gene: 7. The CDR3 loop is CATSEQDRGWETQYF. The CDR3, as DNA: TGTGCCACCAGTGAACAAGACAGGGGGTGGGAGACCCAGTACTTC.

V gene TRBV10-3 combines with J gene TRBJ2-5; TRBD2 matches 15 bases. J was trimmed by 5 bases and V by 0 bases; bases with no gene match: 7. The CDR3 has 18 amino acids. Germline V gene lookup returns CDR1 ENHRY and CDR2 SYGVKD. The CDR3 coding sequence is TGTGCCATCAGTGAGTCGACGGGACTAGCGGGGGGATTGGAGACCCAGTACTTC. Translated: CAISESTGLAGGLETQYF.

This clone was counted a single time. This chain joins TRBV18 and TRBJ2-7; D perhaps matches TRBD2 (5 bases). The germline gives CDR1 KGHSH, CDR2 LQKENI. Between the trimmed V and J ends, which lost 3 bases and 6 bases, there was a span of 9 bases. CDR3 length: 12 residues. CDR3 bases: TGTGCCAGCTCACCCCCGGGGTCCGAGCAGTACTTC. Its translation: CASSPPGSEQYF.

V and J are TRBV11-2 and TRBJ2-7; D call uncertain. The V gene lost 1 base and the J gene lost 4 bases, with 8 bases spanning the gap. Germline CDR1 is SGHAT and CDR2 is FQNNGV. The CDR3 covers 13 residues. CDR3 amino acids: CASSLVRGYEQYF. CDR3 in DNA: TGTGCCAGCAGCTTAGTTCGCGGTTACGAGCAGTACTTC.

The chain carries TRBV27 and TRBJ2-1; TRBD2 might be the D (5 bases). The V gene's germline CDR1 is MNHEY and CDR2 SMNVEV (reference sequence). The CDR3 contains 16 residues. Trimming took off 0 bases at V and 4 bases at J, with 13 bases between the two ends. CDR3 DNA sequence: TGTGCCAGCAGTTTATCGTTGACTACCTTTTACAATGAGCAGTTCTTC. Protein product: CASSLSLTTFYNEQFF.

This clone is a singleton in its sample. The chain links TRBV6-2 or TRBV6-3 to TRBJ2-7; 11 nucleotides align to TRBD2. CDR1 is MNHEY and CDR2 is SVGEGT in the germline V gene. J was trimmed by 7 bases and V by 5 bases; bases with no gene match: 7. The CDR3 contains 14 residues. The CDR3 region is CASSLRTSGREQYF. The CDR3 nucleotides are TGTGCCAGCAGTCTAAGGACTAGCGGGCGGGAGCAGTACTTC.

This clone was detected only a few times. The chain employs TRBV29-1 and TRBJ2-2, with 8 bases that match TRBD1. V trimming: 7 bases; J trimming: 3 bases; junction bases outside the gene matches: 7. The germline V gene encodes CDR1 SQVTM and CDR2 ANQGSEA. The CDR3 runs 14 residues. CDR3 amino acids: CSASGTGYTGELFF. In nucleotides, the CDR3 is TGCAGCGCCTCGGGGACAGGTTACACCGGGGAGCTGTTTTTT.

The CDR3 loop is CASILAGTGGGYTF. The CDR3 region has the DNA TGTGCCAGCATCCTGGCGGGGACTGGCGGGGGCTACACCTTC. This chain links TRBV5-5 with TRBJ1-2; TRBD1 is a possible D gene (5 bases). Germline assignment: CDR1 SGHKS and CDR2 YYEKEE (reference sequence). This CDR3 is built from 14 residues. V lost 6 bases and J 8 bases, leaving 20 bases between the germline ends.

V usage is TRBV18 and J usage is TRBJ2-1; D is undetermined. This CDR3 is 13 amino acids long. Germline V gives CDR1 KGHSH, CDR2 LQKENI. V was shortened by 3 bases and J by 2 bases, with 5 bases between the two germline ends. The CDR3 spells CASSPAPYNEQFF. In DNA form, the CDR3 reads TGTGCCAGCTCACCGGCTCCCTACAATGAGCAGTTCTTC. Full variable domain (remainder filled in from reference TRBV18 and TRBJ2-1): NAGVMQNPRHLVRRRGQEARLRCSPMKGHSHVYWYRQLPEEGLKFMVYLQKENIIDESGMPKERFSAEFPKEGPSILRIQQVVRGDSAAYFCASSPAPYNEQFFGPGTRLTVL.

This chain connects TRBV19 to TRBJ2-5, with D possibly matching TRBD2 (5 bases). Germline lookup yields CDR1 LNHDA and CDR2 SQIVND (reference sequence). This CDR3 comprises 12 residues. V dropped 6 bases and J dropped 7 bases, with 12 bases sitting between them. The DNA for the CDR3 is TGTGCCAGTAGCCCGGGGATAGGGACCCAGTACTTC. Amino acids: CASSPGIGTQYF. Full variable domain (missing parts from reference TRBV19 and TRBJ2-5): DGGITQSPKYLFRKEGQNVTLSCEQNLNHDAMYWYRQDPGQGLRLIYYSQIVNDFQKGDIAEGYSVSREKKESFPLTVTSAQKNPTAFYLCASSPGIGTQYFGPGTRLLVL.

The chain carries TRBV6-2 or TRBV6-3 and TRBJ1-2; D is perhaps TRBD1 (5 bases). This CDR3 has 13 amino acids. V was trimmed by 2 bases and J by 7 bases, leaving 11 bases between them. Germline V gene sequence: CDR1 MNHEY, CDR2 SVGEGT. The CDR3 nucleotides read TGTGCCAGCAGTTACCGAGGACAATCTGGCTACACCTTC. This translates into CASSYRGQSGYTF.

V is TRBV5-1 and J is TRBJ2-5, with TRBD2 matching over 9 bases. Germline CDR1 reads SGHRS; CDR2 reads YFSETQ. The junction had 13 bases not matched to a gene; V was cut back by 0 bases and J by 7 bases. The CDR3 totals 17 residues. CDR3 in amino acids: CASSLAGSGSSGGTQYF. CDR3 coding DNA: TGCGCCAGCAGCTTGGCCGGTAGCGGGAGTTCCGGTGGGACCCAGTACTTC. Together with reference TRBV5-1 and TRBJ2-5, the CDR3 gives the full variable domain: KAGVTQTPRYLIKTRGQQVTLSCSPISGHRSVSWYQQTPGQGLQFLFEYFSETQRNKGNFPGRFSGRQFSNSRSEMNVSTLELGDSALYLCASSLAGSGSSGGTQYFGPGTRLLVL.

This rearrangement joins TRBV6-2 or TRBV6-3 to TRBJ2-7; tentative D call: TRBD1 (5 bases). Per the germline V gene, CDR1 is MNHEY and CDR2 is SVGEGT. The CDR3 is 14 amino acids. V shed 2 bases and J shed 4 bases, with 12 bases lying between them. The CDR3 coding sequence is TGTGCCAGCAGTTACAGCAGGGTTAGATACGAGCAGTACTTC. Encoded protein: CASSYSRVRYEQYF.

The chain carries TRBV9 and TRBJ2-2; possible D gene TRBD1, 6 bases. This CDR3 spans 15 amino acids. Trimming left V 4 bases short and J 7 bases short, with 17 bases between. Germline assignment: CDR1 SGDLS and CDR2 YYNGEE. CDR3 amino acids: CASSLTGNGGGELFF. CDR3 DNA sequence: TGTGCCAGCAGCCTCACAGGGAATGGGGGCGGGGAGCTGTTTTTT. Full variable domain (rest looked up from reference TRBV9 and TRBJ2-2): DSGVTQTPKHLITATGQRVTLRCSPRSGDLSVYWYQQSLDQGLQFLIQYYNGEERAKGNILERFSAQQFPDLHSELNLSSLELGDSALYFCASSLTGNGGGELFFGEGSRLTVL.

CDR3 nucleotides: TGTGCCAGCAGCCCCGGGACTAGCCGCTACAATGAGCAGTTCTTC. Translated: CASSPGTSRYNEQFF. V and J are TRBV3-1 (or the pseudogene TRBV3-2) and TRBJ2-1, with 9 bases lining up with TRBD2. The V and J ends lost 4 bases and 3 bases, in that order; junction bases with no gene match: 4. Per the germline V gene, CDR1 is LGHDT and CDR2 is YNNKEL (reference sequence). CDR3 length equals 15 residues.